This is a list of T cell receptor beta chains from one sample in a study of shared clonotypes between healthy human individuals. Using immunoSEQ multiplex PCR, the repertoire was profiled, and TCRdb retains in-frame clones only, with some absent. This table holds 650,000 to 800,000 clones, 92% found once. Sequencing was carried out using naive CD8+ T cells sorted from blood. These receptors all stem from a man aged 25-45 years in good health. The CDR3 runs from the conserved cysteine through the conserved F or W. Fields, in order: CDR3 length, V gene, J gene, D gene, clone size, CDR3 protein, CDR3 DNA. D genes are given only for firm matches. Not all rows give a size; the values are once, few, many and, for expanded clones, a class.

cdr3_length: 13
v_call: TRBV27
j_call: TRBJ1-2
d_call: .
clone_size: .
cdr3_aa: CASSLISTGGYTF
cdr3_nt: TGTGCCAGCAGTTTAATCTCAACGGGTGGCTACACCTTC

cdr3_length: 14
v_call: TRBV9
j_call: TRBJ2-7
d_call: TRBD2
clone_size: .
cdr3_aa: CASSVGGISYEQYF
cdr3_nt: TGTGCCAGCAGCGTCGGGGGGATTTCCTACGAGCAGTACTTC

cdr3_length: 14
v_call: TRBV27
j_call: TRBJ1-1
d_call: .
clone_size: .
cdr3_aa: CASRIGRGAPEAFF
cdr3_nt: TGTGCCAGCAGGATTGGGAGGGGAGCCCCTGAAGCTTTCTTT

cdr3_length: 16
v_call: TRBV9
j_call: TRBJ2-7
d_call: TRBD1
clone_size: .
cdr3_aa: CASSPTVGQGAYEQYF
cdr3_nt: TGTGCCAGCAGCCCGACTGTGGGACAGGGGGCTTACGAGCAGTACTTC

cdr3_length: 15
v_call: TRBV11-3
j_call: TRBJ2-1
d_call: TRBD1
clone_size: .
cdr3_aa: CASSARGTGRYEQFF
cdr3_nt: TGTGCCAGCAGCGCCCGCGGGACAGGGCGGTATGAGCAGTTCTTC

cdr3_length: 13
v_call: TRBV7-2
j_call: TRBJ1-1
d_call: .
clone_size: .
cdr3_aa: CASSLALVTEAFF
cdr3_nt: TGTGCCAGCAGCTTAGCCTTAGTCACTGAAGCTTTCTTT

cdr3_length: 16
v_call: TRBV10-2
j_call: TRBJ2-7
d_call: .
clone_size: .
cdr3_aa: CASSEAPGLRSYEQYF
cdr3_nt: TGCGCCAGCAGTGAGGCGCCGGGCCTCCGCTCCTACGAGCAGTACTTC

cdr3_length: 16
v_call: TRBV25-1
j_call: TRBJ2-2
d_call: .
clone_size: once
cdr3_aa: CASSEPGQEYTGELFF
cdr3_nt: TGTGCCAGCAGTGAACCCGGGCAGGAATACACCGGGGAGCTGTTTTTT

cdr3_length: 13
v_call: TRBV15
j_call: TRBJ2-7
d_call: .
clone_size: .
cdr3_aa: CATSVPTFYEQYF
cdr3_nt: TGTGCCACCAGCGTTCCTACTTTTTACGAGCAGTACTTC

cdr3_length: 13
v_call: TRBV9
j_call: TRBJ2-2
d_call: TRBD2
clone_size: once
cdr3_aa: CASSAGGAGELFF
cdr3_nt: TGTGCCAGCAGCGCGGGAGGGGCCGGGGAGCTGTTTTTT

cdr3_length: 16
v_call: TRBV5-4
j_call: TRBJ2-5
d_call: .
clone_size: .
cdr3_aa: CASSPAGVTYQETQYF
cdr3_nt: TGTGCCAGCAGCCCAGCGGGTGTTACGTACCAAGAGACCCAGTACTTC

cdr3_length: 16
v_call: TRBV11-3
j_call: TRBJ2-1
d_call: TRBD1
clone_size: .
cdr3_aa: CASSLLKTGGYNEQFF
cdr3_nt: TGTGCCAGCAGCTTACTTAAGACAGGGGGCTACAATGAGCAGTTCTTC

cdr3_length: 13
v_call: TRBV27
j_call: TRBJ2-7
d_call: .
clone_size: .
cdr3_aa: CASSLSIRNEQYF
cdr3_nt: TGTGCCAGCAGTTTATCTATCCGAAACGAGCAGTACTTC

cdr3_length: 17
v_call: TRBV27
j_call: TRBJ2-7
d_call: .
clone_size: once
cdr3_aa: CASSLLGETLGSYEQYF
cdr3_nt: TGTGCCAGCAGTTTATTGGGAGAGACCCTCGGGTCCTACGAGCAGTACTTC

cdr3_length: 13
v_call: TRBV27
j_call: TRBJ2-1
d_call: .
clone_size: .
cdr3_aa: CASSPGQNNEQFF
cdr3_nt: TGTGCCAGCAGCCCCGGACAGAACAATGAGCAGTTCTTC

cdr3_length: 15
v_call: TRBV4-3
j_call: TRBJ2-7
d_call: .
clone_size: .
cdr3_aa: CASSQDPGMGYEQYF
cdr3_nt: TGCGCCAGCAGCCAAGATCCGGGGATGGGGTACGAGCAGTACTTC

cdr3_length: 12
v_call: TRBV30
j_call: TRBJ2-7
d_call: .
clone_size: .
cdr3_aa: CAWSGPSYEQYF
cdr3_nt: TGTGCCTGGAGTGGCCCCAGCTACGAGCAGTACTTC

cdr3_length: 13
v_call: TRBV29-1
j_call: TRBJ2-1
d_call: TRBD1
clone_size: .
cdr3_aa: CSVSDRGPMEQFF
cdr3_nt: TGCAGCGTTTCGGACAGGGGCCCCATGGAGCAGTTCTTC

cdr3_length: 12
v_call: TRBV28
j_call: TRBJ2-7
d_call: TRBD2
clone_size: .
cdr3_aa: CASMGGIDEQYF
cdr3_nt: TGTGCCAGTATGGGAGGGATCGACGAGCAGTACTTC

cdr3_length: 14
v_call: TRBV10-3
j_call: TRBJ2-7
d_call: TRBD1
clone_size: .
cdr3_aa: CAISTGTDSYEQYF
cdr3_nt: TGTGCCATCAGCACCGGGACAGACTCCTACGAGCAGTACTTC

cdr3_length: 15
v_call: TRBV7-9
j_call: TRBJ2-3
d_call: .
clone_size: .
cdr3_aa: CASSSSSGGTDTQYF
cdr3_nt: TGTGCCAGCAGCTCCTCTAGTGGTGGCACAGATACGCAGTATTTT

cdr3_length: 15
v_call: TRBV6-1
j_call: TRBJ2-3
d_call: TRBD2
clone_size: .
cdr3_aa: CASSSGRSSTDTQYF
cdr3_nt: TGTGCCAGCTCTAGCGGGAGATCTTCAACAGATACGCAGTATTTT

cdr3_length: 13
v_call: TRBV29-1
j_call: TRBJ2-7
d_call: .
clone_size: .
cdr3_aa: CSVGGLASYEQYF
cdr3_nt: TGCAGCGTTGGGGGATTGGCGTCCTACGAGCAGTACTTC

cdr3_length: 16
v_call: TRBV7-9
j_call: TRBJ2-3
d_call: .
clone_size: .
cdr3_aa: CASSLQGGIGTDTQYF
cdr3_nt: TGTGCCAGCAGCTTACAGGGGGGCATTGGCACAGATACGCAGTATTTT

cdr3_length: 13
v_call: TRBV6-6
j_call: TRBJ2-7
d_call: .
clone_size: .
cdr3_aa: CASSYSPGTEQYF
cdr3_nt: TGTGCCAGCAGTTACTCGCCTGGGACCGAGCAGTACTTC

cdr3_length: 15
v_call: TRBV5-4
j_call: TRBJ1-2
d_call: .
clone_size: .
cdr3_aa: CASSPQAGSWLGYTF
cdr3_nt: TGTGCCAGCAGCCCCCAAGCAGGTTCTTGGCTTGGCTACACCTTC

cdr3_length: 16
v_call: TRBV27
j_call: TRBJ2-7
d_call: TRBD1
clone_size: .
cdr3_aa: CASSSAQGSSSYEQYF
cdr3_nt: TGTGCCAGCAGTTCGGCACAGGGGTCAAGCTCCTACGAGCAGTACTTC

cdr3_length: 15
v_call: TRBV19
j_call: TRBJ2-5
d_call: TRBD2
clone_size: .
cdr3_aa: CASSMVGGGGETQYF
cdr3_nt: TGTGCCAGTAGTATGGTCGGCGGGGGAGGAGAGACCCAGTACTTC

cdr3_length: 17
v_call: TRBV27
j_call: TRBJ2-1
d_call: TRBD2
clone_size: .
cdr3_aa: CASSRATSPISSDEQFF
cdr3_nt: TGTGCCAGCAGTAGGGCGACTAGCCCCATTTCATCCGATGAGCAGTTCTTC

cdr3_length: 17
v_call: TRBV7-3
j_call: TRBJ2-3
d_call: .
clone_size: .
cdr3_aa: CASSTDGVSTSTDTQYF
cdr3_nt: TGTGCCAGCAGCACAGATGGGGTCTCCACCAGCACAGATACGCAGTATTTT

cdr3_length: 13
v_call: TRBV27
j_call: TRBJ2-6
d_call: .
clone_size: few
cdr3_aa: CASSWSGANVLTF
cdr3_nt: TGTGCCAGCAGTTGGTCTGGGGCCAACGTCCTGACTTTC

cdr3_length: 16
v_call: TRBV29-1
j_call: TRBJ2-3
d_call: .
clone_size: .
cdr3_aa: CSVEDPAGLLTDTQYF
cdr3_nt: TGCAGCGTTGAAGATCCTGCGGGGCTCCTCACAGATACGCAGTATTTT

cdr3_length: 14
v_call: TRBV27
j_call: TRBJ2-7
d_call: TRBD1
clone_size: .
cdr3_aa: CASSSYRDSYEQYF
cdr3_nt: TGTGCCAGCAGTTCCTACCGGGACAGTTATGAGCAGTACTTC

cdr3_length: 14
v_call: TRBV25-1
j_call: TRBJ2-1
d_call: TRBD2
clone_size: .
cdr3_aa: CASSEKAGENEQFF
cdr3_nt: TGTGCCAGCAGTGAAAAAGCGGGAGAAAATGAGCAGTTCTTC

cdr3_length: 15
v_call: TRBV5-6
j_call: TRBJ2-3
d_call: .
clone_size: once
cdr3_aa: CASSLVGGTGDTQYF
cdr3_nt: TGTGCCAGCAGCTTGGTAGGCGGGACGGGAGATACGCAGTATTTT

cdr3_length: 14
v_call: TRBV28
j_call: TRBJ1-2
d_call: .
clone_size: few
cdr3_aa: CASRRHREWKGYTF
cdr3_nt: TGTGCCAGCAGGAGACACAGGGAGTGGAAAGGCTACACCTTC

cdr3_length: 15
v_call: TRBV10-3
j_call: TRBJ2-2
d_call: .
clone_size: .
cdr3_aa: CAISDTEERVGELFF
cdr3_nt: TGTGCCATCAGTGACACAGAAGAGCGGGTCGGGGAGCTGTTTTTT